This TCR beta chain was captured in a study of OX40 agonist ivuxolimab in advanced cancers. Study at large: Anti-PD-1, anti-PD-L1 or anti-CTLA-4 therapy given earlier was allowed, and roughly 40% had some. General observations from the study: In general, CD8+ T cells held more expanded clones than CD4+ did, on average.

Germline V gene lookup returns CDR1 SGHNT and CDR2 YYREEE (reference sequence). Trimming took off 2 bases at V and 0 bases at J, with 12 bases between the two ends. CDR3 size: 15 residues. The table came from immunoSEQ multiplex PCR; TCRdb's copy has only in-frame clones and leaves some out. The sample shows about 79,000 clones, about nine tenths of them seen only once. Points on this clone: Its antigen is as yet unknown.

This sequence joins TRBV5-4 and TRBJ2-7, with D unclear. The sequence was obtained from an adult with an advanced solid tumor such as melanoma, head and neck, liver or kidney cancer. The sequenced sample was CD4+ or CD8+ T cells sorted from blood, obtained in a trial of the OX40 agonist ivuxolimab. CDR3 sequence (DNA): TGTGCCAGCAGCTTAGGTGGGGAAAGCTCCTACGAGCAGTACTTC. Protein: CASSLGGESSYEQYF.